This paragraph covers one TCR beta chain sequence. Its antigen is unknown. Base qualities were left out, and no much larger clone turns up one base away. TCR cDNA was made using 5'RACE template switching, a step that added a universal primer site and unique molecular identifiers. Priming of cDNA synthesis was performed from both the TCR alpha and TCR beta constant segments. Library amplification involved two PCR steps, and the second step added sample barcodes and sequencing adapters. Sequencing of libraries was done on Illumina HiSeq 2500 (2x100 bp) or NovaSeq (2x150 bp). The paper's data handling went like this. Demultiplexing of reads and collapsing into UMI consensus sequences were performed with MIGEC, and V(D)J alignment was carried out with MiXCR. Clonotypes responding to the vaccine were identified with edgeR on replicate PBMC samples, with the criteria of FDR below 0.01 and a log2 fold change above 5 up to day 15. Each bulk clonotype received a CD4 or CD8 identity based on whether the sequenced CD4 or CD8 repertoire contained that clonotype at higher abundance. TCRdb trimmed public reads at Q25 via fastp, called clones via MiXCR and kept in-frame beta chains. When rows share a CDR3 protein, they turn into one entry using the most common DNA and genes. TCRdb's processing, not the study's, gives the V and J calls here. This sample comprises around 230,000 distinct CDR3 sequences, 6.7% of them detected only once. Approximately 1.1% of the sample goes to the ten largest clones.

The sample belongs to a study of T cells after yellow fever vaccination (dated by TCRdb to about 2019). Regarding the research as a whole: The SMART-Seq v4 Ultra Low Input RNA kit was used to prepare libraries from fractions with low cell numbers. Two healthy male donors, one aged 18 to 29 and one aged 30 to 40 years, made up the cohort. Blood samples were taken at several timepoints before and after primary and secondary immunization, and bulk PBMC replicates and cell subsets were isolated. To track T-cell clones before and after primary and booster YFV17D yellow fever vaccination, bulk TCR alpha and beta repertoires were sequenced longitudinally.

Study-level results and caveats: FACS-sorted repertoires could contain abundant contaminating clonotypes from the bulk population, so computational filtering was required. After the booster, most of the clones that had expanded following primary vaccination were detected again (roughly 96% of CD4 and around 88% of CD8), which suggests that memory was broadly maintained. A small fraction of clonotypes showed up in both the CD4 and CD8 compartments, probably as a result of convergent recombination. The study included only a couple of donors, which limits how far the findings can be generalized. The secondary T-cell response was found to be weaker but faster than the primary response, with a peak reached on day 5 rather than on day 15.

The label giving this sample's treatment or condition can be read as: live attenuated yellow fever vaccine strain. A standard Ficoll-Paque protocol was used to isolate PBMCs from peripheral blood. Dynabeads CD4 and CD8 positive selection kits were used to isolate CD4 and CD8 T-cell fractions. TriZol was used to extract RNA from bulk PBMCs, CD4 and CD8 fractions, and dextramer-positive and dextramer-negative fractions. Sequenced material: CD4+ T cells sorted from PBMCs, taken on the day of the yellow fever booster vaccination. The receptor was isolated from a man aged 25-45 years who received the YFV17D yellow fever vaccine.

CDR3 region: CASSPGDRGNEQFF. The DNA sequence is as follows: TGTGCCAGCTCACCCGGGGACAGGGGCAATGAGCAGTTCTTC. The V and J genes are TRBV18 and TRBJ2-1; TRBD1 aligns with 10 central bases. There are 14 amino acids in the CDR3, from cysteine to phenylalanine inclusive. Only CDR3 DNA remains: 42 bases, in frame from the first base. V trim: 3 bases; J trim: 6 bases; unmatched bases: 2. According to the germline V gene, CDR1 reads KGHSH and CDR2 reads LQKENI.